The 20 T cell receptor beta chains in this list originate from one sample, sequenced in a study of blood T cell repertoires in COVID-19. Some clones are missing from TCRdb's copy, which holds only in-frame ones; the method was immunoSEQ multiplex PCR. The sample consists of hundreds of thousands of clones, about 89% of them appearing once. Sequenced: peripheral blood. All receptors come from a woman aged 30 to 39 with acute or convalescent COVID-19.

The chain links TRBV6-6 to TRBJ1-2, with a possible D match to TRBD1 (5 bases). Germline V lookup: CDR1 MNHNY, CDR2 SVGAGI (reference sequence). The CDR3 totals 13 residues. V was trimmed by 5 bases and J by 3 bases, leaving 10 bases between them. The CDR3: CASSPRAYYGYTF. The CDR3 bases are TGTGCCAGCAGTCCCAGGGCCTACTATGGCTACACCTTC.

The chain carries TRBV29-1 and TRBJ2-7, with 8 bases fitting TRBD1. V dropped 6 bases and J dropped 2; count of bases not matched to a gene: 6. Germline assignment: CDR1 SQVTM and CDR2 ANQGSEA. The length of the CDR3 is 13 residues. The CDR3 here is CSVATGEAYEQYF. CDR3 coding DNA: TGCAGCGTGGCGACAGGGGAGGCCTACGAGCAGTACTTC.

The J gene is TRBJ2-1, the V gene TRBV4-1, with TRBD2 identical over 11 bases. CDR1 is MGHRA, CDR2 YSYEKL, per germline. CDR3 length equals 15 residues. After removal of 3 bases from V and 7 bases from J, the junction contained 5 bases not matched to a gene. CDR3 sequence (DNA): TGCGCCAGCAGCCAGTTTAGCGGGGGGGTAAATGAGCAGTTCTTC. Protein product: CASSQFSGGVNEQFF.

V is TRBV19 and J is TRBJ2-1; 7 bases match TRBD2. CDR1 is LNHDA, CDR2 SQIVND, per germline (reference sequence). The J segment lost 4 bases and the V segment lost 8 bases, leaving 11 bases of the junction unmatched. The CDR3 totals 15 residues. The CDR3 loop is CASASWEGRYNEQFF. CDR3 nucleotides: TGTGCCAGTGCCTCGTGGGAGGGCCGATACAATGAGCAGTTCTTC. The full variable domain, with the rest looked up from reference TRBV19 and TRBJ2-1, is DGGITQSPKYLFRKEGQNVTLSCEQNLNHDAMYWYRQDPGQGLRLIYYSQIVNDFQKGDIAEGYSVSREKKESFPLTVTSAQKNPTAFYLCASASWEGRYNEQFFGPGTRLTVL.

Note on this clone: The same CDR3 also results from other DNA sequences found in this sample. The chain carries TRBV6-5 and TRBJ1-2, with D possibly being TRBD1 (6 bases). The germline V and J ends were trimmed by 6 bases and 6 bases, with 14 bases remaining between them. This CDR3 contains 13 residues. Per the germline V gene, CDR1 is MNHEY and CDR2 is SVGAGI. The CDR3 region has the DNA TGTGCCAGCAGCTACAGGGCCGGGAATGGCTACACCTTC. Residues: CASSYRAGNGYTF.

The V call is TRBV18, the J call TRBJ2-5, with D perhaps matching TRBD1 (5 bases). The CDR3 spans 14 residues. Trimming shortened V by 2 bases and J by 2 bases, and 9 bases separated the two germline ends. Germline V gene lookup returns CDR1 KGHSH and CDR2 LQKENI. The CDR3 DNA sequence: TGTGCCAGCTCACCAACCCAGGGACAAGAGACCCAGTACTTC. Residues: CASSPTQGQETQYF.

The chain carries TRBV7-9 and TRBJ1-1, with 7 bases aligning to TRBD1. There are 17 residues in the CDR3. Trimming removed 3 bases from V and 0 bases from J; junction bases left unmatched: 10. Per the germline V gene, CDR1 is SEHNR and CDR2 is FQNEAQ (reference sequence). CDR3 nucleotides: TGTGCCAGCAGCTTGGGACAGACCTACTTCGTGAACACTGAAGCTTTCTTT. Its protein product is CASSLGQTYFVNTEAFF.

The CDR3 sequence is CASSVVYEAGGNEQFF. Written as DNA, the CDR3 is TGTGCCAGCAGCGTAGTGTATGAGGCAGGGGGGAATGAGCAGTTCTTC. The chain recombines TRBV9 with TRBJ2-1, with a tentative D call TRBD1 (7 bases). CDR3 length equals 16 residues. Germline CDR1 reads SGDLS; CDR2 reads YYNGEE. The V and J ends lost 0 bases and 7 bases respectively, with 17 bases between them.

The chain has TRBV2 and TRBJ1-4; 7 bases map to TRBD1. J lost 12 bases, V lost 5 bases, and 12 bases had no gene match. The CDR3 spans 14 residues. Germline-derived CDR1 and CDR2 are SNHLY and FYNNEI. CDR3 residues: CASSTGQRKTELFF. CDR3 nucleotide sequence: TGTGCCAGCAGTACGGGACAGAGGAAAACGGAACTGTTTTTT.

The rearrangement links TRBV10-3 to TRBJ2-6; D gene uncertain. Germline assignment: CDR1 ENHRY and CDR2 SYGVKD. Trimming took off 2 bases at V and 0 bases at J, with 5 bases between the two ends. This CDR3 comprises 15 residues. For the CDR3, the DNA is TGTGCCATCAGTGAGCCGTACTCTGGGGCCAACGTCCTGACTTTC. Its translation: CAISEPYSGANVLTF.

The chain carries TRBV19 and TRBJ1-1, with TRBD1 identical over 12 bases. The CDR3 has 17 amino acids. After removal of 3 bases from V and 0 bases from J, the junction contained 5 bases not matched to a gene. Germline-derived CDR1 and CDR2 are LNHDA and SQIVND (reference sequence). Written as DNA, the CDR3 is TGTGCCAGTAGTATTACCGGGACAGGGGGCTTGAACACTGAAGCTTTCTTT. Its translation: CASSITGTGGLNTEAFF. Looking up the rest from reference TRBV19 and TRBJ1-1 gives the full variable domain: DGGITQSPKYLFRKEGQNVTLSCEQNLNHDAMYWYRQDPGQGLRLIYYSQIVNDFQKGDIAEGYSVSREKKESFPLTVTSAQKNPTAFYLCASSITGTGGLNTEAFFGQGTRLTVV.

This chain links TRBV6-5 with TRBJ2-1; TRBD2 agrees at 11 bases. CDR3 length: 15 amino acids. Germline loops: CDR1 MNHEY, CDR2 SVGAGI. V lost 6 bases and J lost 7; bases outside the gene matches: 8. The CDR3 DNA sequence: TGTGCCAGCAGGGTTAGCGGGGGGGCCAGGAATGAGCAGTTCTTC. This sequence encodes CASRVSGGARNEQFF.

The CDR3 is CASSMRERGGELFF. CDR3 coding DNA: TGTGCCAGTAGTATGAGGGAGCGGGGCGGGGAGCTGTTTTTT. V gene TRBV19 combines with J gene TRBJ2-2, with 7 positions matching TRBD2. CDR3 length equals 14 residues. CDR1 and CDR2 (germline): LNHDA, SQIVND (reference sequence). With 3 bases clipped from V and 7 bases from J, the junction kept 5 bases outside the gene matches.

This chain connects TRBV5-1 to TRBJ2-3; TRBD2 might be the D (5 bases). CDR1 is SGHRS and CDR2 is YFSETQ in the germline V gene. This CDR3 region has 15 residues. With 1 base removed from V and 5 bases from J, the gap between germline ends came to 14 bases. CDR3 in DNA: TGCGCCAGCAGCTTGAATGGGGAGTCGGGAGATACGCAGTATTTT. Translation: CASSLNGESGDTQYF.

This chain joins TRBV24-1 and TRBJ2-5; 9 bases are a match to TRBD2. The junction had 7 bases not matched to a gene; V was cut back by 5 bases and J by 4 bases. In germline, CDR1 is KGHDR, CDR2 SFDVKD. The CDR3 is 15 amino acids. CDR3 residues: CATSVLRGGRETQYF. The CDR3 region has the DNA TGTGCCACCAGTGTACTGCGGGGGGGCCGAGAGACCCAGTACTTC.

CDR3 residues: CASSVGSTGYTF. The CDR3, as DNA: TGTGCCAGCAGCGTAGGAAGCACTGGCTACACCTTC. This rearrangement joins TRBV9 to TRBJ1-2; no clear D gene. Per the germline V gene, CDR1 is SGDLS and CDR2 is YYNGEE. The V end lost 0 bases, the J end lost 7 bases, and 7 bases lay between the germline ends. CDR3 length equals 12 residues.

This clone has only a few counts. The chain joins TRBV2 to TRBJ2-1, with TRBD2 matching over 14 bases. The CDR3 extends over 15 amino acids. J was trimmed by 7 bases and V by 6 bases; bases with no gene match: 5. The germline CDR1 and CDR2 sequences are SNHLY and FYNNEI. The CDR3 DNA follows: TGTGCCAGCAGCGCGGGACTAGCGGGGGCTAATGAGCAGTTCTTC. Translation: CASSAGLAGANEQFF.

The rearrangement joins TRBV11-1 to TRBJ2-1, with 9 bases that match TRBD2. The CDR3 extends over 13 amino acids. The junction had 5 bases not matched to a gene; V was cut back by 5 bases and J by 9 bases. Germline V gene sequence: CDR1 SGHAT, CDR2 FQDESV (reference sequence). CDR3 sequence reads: CASSATLAGEQFF. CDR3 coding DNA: TGTGCCAGCAGCGCCACACTAGCGGGTGAGCAGTTCTTC.

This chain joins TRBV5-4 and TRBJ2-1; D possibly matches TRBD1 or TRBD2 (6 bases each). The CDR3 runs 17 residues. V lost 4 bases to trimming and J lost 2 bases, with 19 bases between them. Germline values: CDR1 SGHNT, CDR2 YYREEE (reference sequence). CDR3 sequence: CASSMGAGTPTYNEQFF. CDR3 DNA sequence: TGTGCCAGCAGCATGGGGGCCGGGACTCCTACCTACAATGAGCAGTTCTTC.

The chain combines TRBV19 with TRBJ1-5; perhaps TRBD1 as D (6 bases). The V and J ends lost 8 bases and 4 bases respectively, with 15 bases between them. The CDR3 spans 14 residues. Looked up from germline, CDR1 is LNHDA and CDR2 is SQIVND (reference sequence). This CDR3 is CASERGRENQPQHF. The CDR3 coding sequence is TGTGCCAGTGAGCGGGGGCGTGAGAATCAGCCCCAGCATTTT.